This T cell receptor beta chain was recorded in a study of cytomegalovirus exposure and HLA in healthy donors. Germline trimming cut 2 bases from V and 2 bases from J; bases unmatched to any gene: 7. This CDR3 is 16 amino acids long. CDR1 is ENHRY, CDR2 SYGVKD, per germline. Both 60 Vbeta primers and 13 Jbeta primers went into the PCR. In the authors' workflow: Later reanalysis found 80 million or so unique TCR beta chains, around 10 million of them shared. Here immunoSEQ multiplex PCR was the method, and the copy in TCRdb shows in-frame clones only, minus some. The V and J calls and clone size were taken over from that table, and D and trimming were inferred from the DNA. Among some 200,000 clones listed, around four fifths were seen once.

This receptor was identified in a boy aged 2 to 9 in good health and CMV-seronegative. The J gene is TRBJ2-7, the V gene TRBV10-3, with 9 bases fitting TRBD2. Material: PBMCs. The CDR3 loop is CAISEELAGDTYEQYF. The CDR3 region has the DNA TGTGCCATCAGTGAGGAGTTAGCGGGGGATACCTACGAGCAGTACTTC.